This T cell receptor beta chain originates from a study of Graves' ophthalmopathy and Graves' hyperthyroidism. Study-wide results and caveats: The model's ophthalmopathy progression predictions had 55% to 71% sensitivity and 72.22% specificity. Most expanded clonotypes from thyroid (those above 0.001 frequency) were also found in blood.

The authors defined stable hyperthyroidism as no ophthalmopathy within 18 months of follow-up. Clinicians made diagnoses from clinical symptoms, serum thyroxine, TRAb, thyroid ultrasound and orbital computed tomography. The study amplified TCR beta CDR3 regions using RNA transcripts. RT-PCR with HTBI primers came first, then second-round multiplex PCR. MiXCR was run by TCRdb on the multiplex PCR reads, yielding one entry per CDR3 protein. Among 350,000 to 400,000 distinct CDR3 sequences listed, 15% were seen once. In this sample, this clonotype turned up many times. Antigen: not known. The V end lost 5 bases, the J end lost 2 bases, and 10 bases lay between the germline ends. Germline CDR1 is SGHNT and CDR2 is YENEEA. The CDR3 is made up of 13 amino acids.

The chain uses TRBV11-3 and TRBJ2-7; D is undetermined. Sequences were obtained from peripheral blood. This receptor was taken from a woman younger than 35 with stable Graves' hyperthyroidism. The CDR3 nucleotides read TGTGCCAGCAGCCACCTGGGAACCTACGAGCAGTACTTC. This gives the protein CASSHLGTYEQYF.